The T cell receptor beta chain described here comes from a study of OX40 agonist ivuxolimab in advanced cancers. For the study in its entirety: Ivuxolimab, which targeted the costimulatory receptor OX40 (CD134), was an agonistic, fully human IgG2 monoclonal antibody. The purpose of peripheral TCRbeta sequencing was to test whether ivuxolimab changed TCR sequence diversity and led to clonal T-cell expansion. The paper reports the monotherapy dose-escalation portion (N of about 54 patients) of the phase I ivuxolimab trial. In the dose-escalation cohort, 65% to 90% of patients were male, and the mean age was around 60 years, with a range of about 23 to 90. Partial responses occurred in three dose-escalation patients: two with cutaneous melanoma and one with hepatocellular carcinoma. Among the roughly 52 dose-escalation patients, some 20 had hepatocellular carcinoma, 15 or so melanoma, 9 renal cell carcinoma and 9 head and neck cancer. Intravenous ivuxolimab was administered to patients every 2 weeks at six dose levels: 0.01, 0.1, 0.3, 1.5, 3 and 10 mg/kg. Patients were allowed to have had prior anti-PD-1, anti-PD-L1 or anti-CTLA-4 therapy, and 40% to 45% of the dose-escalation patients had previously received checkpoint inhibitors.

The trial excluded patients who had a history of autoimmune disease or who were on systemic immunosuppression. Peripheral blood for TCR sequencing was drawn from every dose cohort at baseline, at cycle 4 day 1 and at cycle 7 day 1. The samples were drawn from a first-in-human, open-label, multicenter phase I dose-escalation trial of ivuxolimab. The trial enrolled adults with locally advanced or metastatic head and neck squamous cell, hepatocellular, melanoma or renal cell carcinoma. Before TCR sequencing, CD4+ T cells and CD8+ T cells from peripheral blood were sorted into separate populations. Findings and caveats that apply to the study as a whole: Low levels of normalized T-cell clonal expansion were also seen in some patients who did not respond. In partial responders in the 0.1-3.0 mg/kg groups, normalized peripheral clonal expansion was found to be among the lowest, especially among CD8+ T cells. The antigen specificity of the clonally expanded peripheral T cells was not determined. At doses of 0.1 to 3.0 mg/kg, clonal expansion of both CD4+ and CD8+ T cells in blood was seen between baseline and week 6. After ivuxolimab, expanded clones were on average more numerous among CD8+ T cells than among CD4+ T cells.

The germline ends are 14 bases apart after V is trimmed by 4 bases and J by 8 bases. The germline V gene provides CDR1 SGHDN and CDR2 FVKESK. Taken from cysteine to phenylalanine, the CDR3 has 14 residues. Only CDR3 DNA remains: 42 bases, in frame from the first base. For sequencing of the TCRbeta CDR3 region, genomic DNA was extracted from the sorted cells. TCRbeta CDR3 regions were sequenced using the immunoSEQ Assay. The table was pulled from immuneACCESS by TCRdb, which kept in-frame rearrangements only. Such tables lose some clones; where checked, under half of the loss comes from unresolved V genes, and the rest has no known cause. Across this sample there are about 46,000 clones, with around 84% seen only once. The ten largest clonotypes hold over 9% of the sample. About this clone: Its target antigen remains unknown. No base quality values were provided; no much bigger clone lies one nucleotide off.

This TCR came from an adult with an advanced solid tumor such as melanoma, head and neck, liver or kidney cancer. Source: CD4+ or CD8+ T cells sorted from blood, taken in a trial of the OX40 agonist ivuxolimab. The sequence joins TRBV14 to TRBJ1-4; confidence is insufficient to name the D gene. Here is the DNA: TGTGCCAGCAGCCGGGCGCGGGAACTAGAAAAACTGTTTTTT. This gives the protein CASSRARELEKLFF. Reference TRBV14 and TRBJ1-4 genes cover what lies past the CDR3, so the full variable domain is EAGVTQFPSHSVIEKGQTVTLRCDPISGHDNLYWYRRVMGKEIKFLLHFVKESKQDESGMPNNRFLAERTGGTYSTLKVQPAELEDSGVYFCASSRARELEKLFFGSGTQLSVL.